This TCR beta chain was observed in a study of CD8 T cells in ankylosing spondylitis. Findings of the study overall: Blood of patients with ankylosing spondylitis appeared to be characterized by a TCR beta motif of eight highly homologous variants.

The CDR3 length is 15 residues. Trimming shortened V by 4 bases and J by 0 bases, and 10 bases separated the two germline ends. The germline V gene encodes CDR1 LGHNA and CDR2 YNFKEQ. A word on this clonotype: Its antigen is undetermined.

TCRdb used MiXCR to reprocess the 5' RACE reads, holding one entry per CDR3 protein. The sample lists 750,000 to 850,000 distinct CDR3 sequences; approximately 12% were seen once. The sequence was collected from a male donor with ankylosing spondylitis. J is TRBJ1-5 and V is TRBV4-2; a possible D gene is TRBD1 (6 bases). Sequencing was carried out using blood, either unsorted or a sorted T cell fraction (not recorded which). The CDR3 protein is CASSPGQFSNQPQHF. The CDR3 DNA is TGTGCCAGCAGCCCCGGACAGTTTAGCAATCAGCCCCAGCATTTT.